The 23 T cell receptor beta chains below all came from one sample that was sequenced in a study of Graves' ophthalmopathy and Graves' hyperthyroidism. RNA transcripts were the source from which TCR beta CDR3 regions were amplified. Second-round multiplex PCR came after a first-round RT-PCR that employed HTBI primers. In TCRdb, the multiplex PCR reads were re-called with MiXCR into one record per CDR3 protein. Altogether roughly 700,000 distinct CDR3 sequences are present, 35% to 50% being singletons, with the ten largest covering 44%. Sequencing was performed on peripheral blood. The receptors were sampled from an adult man with Graves' ophthalmopathy.

This clonotype was detected only a few times. V is TRBV20-1 and J is TRBJ2-7; 11 bases fit TRBD1. This CDR3 is 14 amino acids long. V was clipped by 5 bases and J by 3 bases; unmatched bases: 6. Germline V gene sequence: CDR1 DFQATT, CDR2 SNEGSKA (reference sequence). As DNA, the CDR3 is TGCAGTGCTTATACGGGACAGGGGGACTACGAGCAGTACTTC. Translation gives CSAYTGQGDYEQYF.

This clonotype has more than one count but fewer than ten. This chain joins TRBV6-6 and TRBJ2-7; D perhaps matches TRBD1 (6 bases). The CDR3 length is 14 residues. Germline CDR1 is MNHNY and CDR2 is SVGAGI (reference sequence). V lost 7 bases, J lost 2 bases, and 15 bases lay in between. The CDR3 coding sequence is TGTGCCAGCAACACCAACAGGGAGACCTACGAGCAGTACTTC. Protein: CASNTNRETYEQYF.

This clonotype was seen more than once but under ten times. As DNA, the CDR3 is TGCGCCAGCTGCCAAAGTAGCGGGAGAGGAGAGACCCAGTACTTC. It codes for CASCQSSGRGETQYF. The V gene is TRBV5-1, the J gene TRBJ2-5, with 9 bases fitting TRBD2. After removal of 7 bases from V and 4 bases from J, the junction contained 11 bases not matched to a gene. Germline CDR1 is SGHRS and CDR2 is YFSETQ. This CDR3 comprises 15 residues.

This chain links TRBV7-6 with TRBJ1-1; no clear D gene. V gave up 6 bases and J gave up 6 bases, with 14 bases separating them. CDR1 and CDR2 from the germline V gene are SGHVS and FNYEAQ. The CDR3 is made up of 13 amino acids. The CDR3 protein is CASRPPLCSEAFF. Written as DNA, the CDR3 is TGTGCCAGCAGACCCCCGCTTTGCTCTGAAGCTTTCTTT.

This rearrangement joins TRBV14 to TRBJ2-7; 7 nucleotides align to TRBD2. The DNA end lines up better with TRBJ2-1; the J call may be wrong. Germline-derived CDR1 and CDR2 are SGHDN and FVKESK. The CDR3 contains 14 residues. This CDR3 is CASSQRRGRNEQFF. The CDR3 DNA reads as TGTGCCAGCAGCCAAAGGCGCGGGAGAAACGAGCAGTTCTTC.

The chain carries TRBV10-3 and TRBJ1-2; tentatively, D is TRBD1 (5 bases). V dropped 4 bases and J dropped 4 bases, with 19 bases sitting between them. Germline lookup yields CDR1 ENHRY and CDR2 SYGVKD. The CDR3 loop spans 16 amino acids. The CDR3 is CAISASRADGSYGYTF. DNA for the CDR3: TGTGCCATCAGTGCCAGCAGGGCTGACGGATCCTATGGCTACACCTTC.

This clonotype was counted only a few times. J is TRBJ1-4 and V is TRBV7-9; no clear D. V dropped 3 bases and J dropped 8 bases, with 10 bases sitting between them. This CDR3 has 13 residues. The germline V gene encodes CDR1 SEHNR and CDR2 FQNEAQ (reference sequence). The CDR3 region has the DNA TGTGCCAGCAGCTTTTTGGCGGGGGAAAAACTGTTTTTT. Its translation is CASSFLAGEKLFF.

V usage is TRBV6-1 and J usage is TRBJ1-3; 7 positions match TRBD1. Germline CDR1 and CDR2: MNHNS and SASEGT. J was trimmed by 3 bases and V by 5 bases; bases with no gene match: 7. The CDR3 is made up of 15 amino acids. The chain's CDR3 is CASSYSPGGGNTIYF. CDR3 coding DNA: TGTGCCAGCAGTTACTCTCCAGGGGGTGGAAACACCATATATTTT.

A few counts support this clonotype. V gene TRBV19 combines with J gene TRBJ2-5; maybe TRBD1 (6 bases). The V and J ends lost 4 bases and 1 base respectively, with 7 bases between them. This CDR3 contains 13 residues. Germline loops: CDR1 LNHDA, CDR2 SQIVND (reference sequence). CDR3 in DNA: TGTGCCAGTAGTACGGACAGCCAAGAGACCCAGTACTTC. It is translated as CASSTDSQETQYF. Together with reference TRBV19 and TRBJ2-5, the CDR3 gives the full variable domain: DGGITQSPKYLFRKEGQNVTLSCEQNLNHDAMYWYRQDPGQGLRLIYYSQIVNDFQKGDIAEGYSVSREKKESFPLTVTSAQKNPTAFYLCASSTDSQETQYFGPGTRLLVL.

This clonotype was detected once. The chain employs TRBV2 and TRBJ1-2; TRBD1 matches 8 bases. Germline assignment: CDR1 SNHLY and CDR2 FYNNEI. After removal of 10 bases from V and 5 bases from J, the junction contained 9 bases not matched to a gene. The CDR3 spans 13 residues. CDR3 coding DNA: TGTGCCACCGGGACAGGCCGTGGGTATGGCTACACCTTC. Amino acid sequence: CATGTGRGYGYTF.

This clonotype was detected many times. The chain has TRBV15 and TRBJ1-5, with D perhaps matching TRBD1 (6 bases). This CDR3 contains 14 residues. Trimming removed 8 bases at V and 5 bases at J, with 16 bases between. Germline V gene sequence: CDR1 LNHNV, CDR2 YYDKDF (reference sequence). In nucleotides, the CDR3 is TGTGCCACCCGGAAAGACAGGTTCGATCAGCCCCAGCATTTT. It is translated as CATRKDRFDQPQHF.

J is TRBJ2-5 and V is TRBV10-3; the D is unclear. V was shortened by 6 bases and J by 5 bases, with 10 bases between the two germline ends. Germline assignment: CDR1 ENHRY and CDR2 SYGVKD. The CDR3 runs 12 residues. CDR3 nucleotides: TGTGCCATCAGCGCGAAAGGGGAGACCCAGTACTTC. Translation gives CAISAKGETQYF.

This clonotype was picked up many times. The chain uses TRBV7-2 and TRBJ2-5; 13 nucleotides agree with TRBD2. Germline values: CDR1 SGHTA, CDR2 FQGNSA. Trimming removed 1 base from V and 7 bases from J; junction bases left unmatched: 0. CDR3 length equals 14 residues. CDR3 amino acids: CASSLGTSGGTQYF. The CDR3 DNA reads as TGTGCCAGCAGCTTAGGGACTAGCGGGGGGACCCAGTACTTC.

In DNA form, the CDR3 reads TGCAGTGCTCCAGGACAGGGAAGGTACCAAGAGACCCAGTACTTC. Its translation is CSAPGQGRYQETQYF. The gene calls are TRBV20-1 and TRBJ2-5; 8 bases agree with TRBD1. The CDR3 is 15 amino acids. Germline V lookup: CDR1 DFQATT, CDR2 SNEGSKA (reference sequence). J was trimmed by 0 bases and V by 5 bases; bases with no gene match: 8.

Many counts were recorded for this clonotype. The V call is TRBV20-1, the J call TRBJ2-7; D is uncertain. Trimming stripped 1 base from V and 2 bases from J, with 6 bases between. This CDR3 is built from 12 residues. Germline loops: CDR1 DFQATT, CDR2 SNEGSKA (reference sequence). The CDR3, as DNA: TGCAGTGCTAGAGGGCATACCTACGAGCAGTACTTC. This gives the protein CSARGHTYEQYF.

There are many counts of this clonotype. The V gene is TRBV14, the J gene TRBJ1-2, with D uncertain. Trimming cost V 1 base and J 5 bases, with 14 bases left between them. Germline values: CDR1 SGHDN, CDR2 FVKESK. This CDR3 spans 15 amino acids. Here the CDR3 DNA reads TGTGCCAGCAGCCAAGGCTTAGGCAGACATTATGGCTACACCTTC. It codes for CASSQGLGRHYGYTF.

The J gene is TRBJ2-2, the V gene TRBV7-9; 7 bases map to TRBD1. Germline V lookup: CDR1 SEHNR, CDR2 FQNEAQ (reference sequence). With V trimmed by 3 bases and J by 15 bases, 7 bases remained unmatched. The CDR3 consists of 12 residues. The CDR3 here is CASSLYRGLVFF. CDR3 sequence (DNA): TGTGCCAGCAGCTTGTACAGGGGCCTCGTGTTTTTT.

This rearrangement joins TRBV25-1 to TRBJ2-2; 8 nucleotides line up with TRBD1. The J segment lost 7 bases and the V segment lost 6 bases, leaving 10 bases of the junction unmatched. CDR3 length: 15 residues. CDR1 and CDR2 (germline): MGHDK, SYGVNS. DNA of the CDR3: TGTGCCAGCAGCCGGCAGACAGGGGCTGGCGGGGAGCTGTTTTTT. Protein product: CASSRQTGAGGELFF.

The V call is TRBV19, the J call TRBJ2-5; 7 bases line up with TRBD1. The CDR3 runs to 14 residues. Trimming removed 4 bases from V and 5 bases from J; junction bases left unmatched: 7. Looked up from germline, CDR1 is LNHDA and CDR2 is SQIVND (reference sequence). The CDR3: CASSTRQGRETQYF. CDR3 nucleotide sequence: TGTGCCAGTAGTACCCGACAGGGTCGGGAGACCCAGTACTTC.

Points on this clonotype: One end of the junction is discordant with germline, which a read error may explain. The gene calls are TRBV10-3 and TRBJ1-4; 7 bases are shared with TRBD1. Germline V gene sequence: CDR1 ENHRY, CDR2 SYGVKD. The length of the CDR3 is 12 residues. CDR3 nucleotide sequence: TGTGCCAGCAGTGGGACAGTTGAAAAACTGTTTTTT. Its translation is CASSGTVEKLFF.

This clonotype appeared many times. This chain links TRBV29-1 with TRBJ2-7, with a weak D call TRBD2 (5 bases). V was cut by 1 base and J by 4 bases, with 23 bases left in between. CDR1 and CDR2 (germline): SQVTM, ANQGSEA. The CDR3 contains 17 residues. The CDR3 here is CSVEALPRQLRTYEQYF. CDR3 nucleotide sequence: TGCAGCGTTGAAGCCCTACCCAGGCAGCTCCGGACTTACGAGCAGTACTTC.

The rearrangement uses TRBV20-1 and TRBJ2-7; 9 bases map to TRBD2. Trimming removed 7 bases from V and 2 bases from J; junction bases left unmatched: 9. This CDR3 region has 14 residues. The V gene's germline CDR1 is DFQATT and CDR2 SNEGSKA (reference sequence). CDR3 coding DNA: TGCAGTGGGGAAGGCGGGAGGGCCCCCTACGAGCAGTACTTC. Translated, it gives CSGEGGRAPYEQYF.

About this clonotype: Being one base from a much bigger clone, this may be a read error. The chain joins TRBV10-3 to TRBJ1-2; D perhaps matches TRBD1 (5 bases). CDR1 and CDR2 from the germline V gene are ENHRY and SYGVKD. The V gene lost 4 bases and the J gene lost 7 bases, with 25 bases spanning the gap. The CDR3 has 17 residues. Written as DNA, the CDR3 is TGTGCCATCAGTGTTCCTAAAGGTCAGGGATTTATAGGTGGCTACACCTTC. This gives the protein CAISVPKGQGFIGGYTF.